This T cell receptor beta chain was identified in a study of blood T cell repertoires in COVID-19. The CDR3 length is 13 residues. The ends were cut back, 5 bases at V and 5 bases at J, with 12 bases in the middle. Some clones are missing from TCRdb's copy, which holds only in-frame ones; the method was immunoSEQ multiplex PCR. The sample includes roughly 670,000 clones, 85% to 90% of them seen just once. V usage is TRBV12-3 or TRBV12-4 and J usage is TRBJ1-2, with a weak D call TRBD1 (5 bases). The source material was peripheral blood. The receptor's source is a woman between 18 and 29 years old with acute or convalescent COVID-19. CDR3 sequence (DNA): TGTGCCAGCAGTGTGACAGAGCCTTATGGCTACACCTTC. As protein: CASSVTEPYGYTF.